These 21 T cell receptor beta chains were all obtained from the same sample, sequenced in a study of T cell changes during pregnancy in multiple sclerosis (dated by TCRdb to the late 2010s). The protocol used for the library was the immunoSEQ multiplex PCR assay. The immuneACCESS repertoire file appears here via TCRdb, limited to in-frame rearrangements. These files lack a portion of the clones; in checked studies, under half of the deficit traces to unresolved V genes, and the cause of the others is not known. For this sample the table gives about 64,000 clones, of which 90% were detected only once. The ten biggest clones cover about 2.1% of the sample. This specimen consisted of peripheral blood, obtained in the second trimester of pregnancy. The receptors stem from a female donor in good health, enrolled as a control in a pregnancy study.

The genes are TRBV18 and TRBJ2-3; 8 nucleotides agree with TRBD2. V shed 0 bases, J shed 2 bases, and the junction held 7 bases outside the gene matches. The CDR3 length is 17 residues. CDR1 and CDR2 from the germline V gene are KGHSH and LQKENI. Here the CDR3 DNA reads TGTGCCAGCTCACCACCGATCGGGGGGGACCCCACAGATACGCAGTATTTT. Protein: CASSPPIGGDPTDTQYF.

This chain connects TRBV6-1 to TRBJ2-1, with TRBD2 matching 8 bases. V lost 8 bases, J lost 9 bases, and 6 bases stayed unmatched. This CDR3 has 12 residues. Germline assignment: CDR1 MNHNS and CDR2 SASEGT. CDR3 protein: CASSRAGGEQFF. The CDR3 coding sequence is TGTGCCAGCTCCAGGGCGGGGGGTGAGCAGTTCTTC.

V and J are TRBV2 and TRBJ1-2; perhaps TRBD1 as D (5 bases). This CDR3 has 13 residues. The V end lost 5 bases, the J end lost 8 bases, and 15 bases lay between the germline ends. Germline V gene sequence: CDR1 SNHLY, CDR2 FYNNEI. The CDR3 loop is CASSYQGTEGYTF. The CDR3 DNA is TGTGCCAGCAGTTATCAGGGAACCGAGGGCTACACCTTC.

The gene calls are TRBV9 and TRBJ2-3; tentatively, D is TRBD1 (5 bases). The V gene lost 0 bases and the J gene lost 3 bases, with 8 bases spanning the gap. CDR1 SGDLS and CDR2 YYNGEE come from the germline V gene. The CDR3 contains 14 residues. The CDR3 is CASSVAPGTDTQYF. CDR3 bases: TGTGCCAGCAGCGTAGCCCCAGGGACAGATACGCAGTATTTT.

The V gene is TRBV7-9, the J gene TRBJ2-7; TRBD1 might be the D (6 bases). Germline V lookup: CDR1 SEHNR, CDR2 FQNEAQ (reference sequence). The CDR3 is 16 residues long. V was clipped by 1 base and J by 5 bases, with 18 bases between them. The CDR3 bases are TGTGCCAGCAGCTTAGTGTCCACAGGGTTCACCGACGAGCAGTACTTC. This encodes CASSLVSTGFTDEQYF.

This chain joins TRBV6-8 and TRBJ2-3, with 9 bases lining up with TRBD2. This CDR3 spans 19 amino acids. J gave up 5 bases and V 6 bases, and 21 bases lay outside the gene matches. In germline, CDR1 is MNHGY, CDR2 SAAAGT. This CDR3 is CASRCGASGEFLRGDTQYF. The CDR3 DNA follows: TGTGCCAGCAGGTGTGGGGCTAGCGGGGAGTTTCTTCGGGGAGATACGCAGTATTTT.

The rearrangement joins TRBV29-1 to TRBJ1-2; D may be TRBD1 (6 bases). CDR3 size: 12 residues. Germline loops: CDR1 SQVTM, CDR2 ANQGSEA. Trimming removed 6 bases at V and 4 bases at J, with 12 bases between. CDR3 in DNA: TGCAGCGTCCAGGACAGTGTCTATGGCTACACCTTC. It translates to CSVQDSVYGYTF. Complete variable domain (other parts from reference TRBV29-1 and TRBJ1-2): SAVISQKPSRDICQRGTSLTIQCQVDSQVTMMFWYRQQPGQSLTLIATANQGSEATYESGFVIDKFPISRPNLTFSTLTVSNMSPEDSSIYLCSVQDSVYGYTFGSGTRLTVV.

The rearrangement links TRBV27 to TRBJ2-1; 7 bases fit TRBD2. Trimming at V came to 4 bases and at J to 7 bases, leaving 7 bases not matched to a gene. The germline CDR1 and CDR2 sequences are MNHEY and SMNVEV (reference sequence). The CDR3 length is 14 residues. The CDR3 sequence is CASSWSGTLNEQFF. In nucleotides, the CDR3 is TGTGCCAGCAGTTGGAGCGGGACCCTAAATGAGCAGTTCTTC.

In its sample, this clone was seen once. The chain joins TRBV2 to TRBJ2-7, with D possibly being TRBD2 (6 bases). Germline CDR1 reads SNHLY; CDR2 reads FYNNEI. The CDR3 has 15 amino acids. Trimming left V 6 bases short and J 5 bases short, with 20 bases between. The CDR3 loop is CASRGTPGAGNEQYF. CDR3 DNA: TGTGCCAGCAGGGGGACTCCCGGGGCCGGCAACGAGCAGTACTTC. Drawing the rest from reference TRBV2 and TRBJ2-7, the complete variable domain is EPEVTQTPSHQVTQMGQEVILRCVPISNHLYFYWYRQILGQKVEFLVSFYNNEISEKSEIFDDQFSVERPDGSNFTLKIRSTKLEDSAMYFCASRGTPGAGNEQYFGPGTRLTVT.

The chain is built from TRBV18 and TRBJ2-7; 7 positions agree with TRBD1. The V gene end was trimmed by 1 base and the J gene end by 3 bases; junction bases not matched to a gene: 6. The CDR3 contains 15 residues. Germline V gene sequence: CDR1 KGHSH, CDR2 LQKENI. CDR3 sequence reads: CASSPRTGVGYEQYF. As DNA, the CDR3 is TGTGCCAGCTCACCACGGACAGGAGTCGGCTACGAGCAGTACTTC.

The chain employs TRBV5-8 and TRBJ1-2; 10 bases are a match to TRBD1. The CDR3 runs to 14 residues. V was pared by 0 bases and J by 4 bases, with 0 bases of the junction left unmatched. CDR1 and CDR2 from the germline V gene are SGHTS and YDEGEE. Here the CDR3 DNA reads TGTGCCAGCAGCTTGGGACAGGGGGCCTATGGCTACACCTTC. Translation: CASSLGQGAYGYTF.

The V call is TRBV7-9, the J call TRBJ2-7; D remains ambiguous. This CDR3 comprises 13 residues. Germline CDR1 and CDR2: SEHNR and FQNEAQ (reference sequence). Trimming stripped 4 bases from V and 1 base from J, with 8 bases between. The CDR3 is CASSSARSYEQYF. In DNA, the CDR3 is TGTGCCAGCAGCTCAGCCAGGTCCTACGAGCAGTACTTC.

This sequence joins TRBV25-1 and TRBJ1-5; D is uncertain. Trimming left V 3 bases short and J 6 bases short, with 18 bases between. The length of the CDR3 is 16 residues. Germline loops: CDR1 MGHDK, CDR2 SYGVNS. The DNA of the CDR3 is TGTGCCAGCAGTGAGGGGTGGGTAGGCGAGGGTCAGCCCCAGCATTTT. Translated: CASSEGWVGEGQPQHF.

V and J are TRBV7-9 and TRBJ2-2; the D gene is possibly TRBD2 (6 bases). This CDR3 is built from 14 residues. V lost 2 bases to trimming and J lost 9 bases, with 13 bases between them. The V gene's germline CDR1 is SEHNR and CDR2 FQNEAQ (reference sequence). CDR3 in DNA: TGTGCCAGCAGCTTACATCAGGGAGGCCGGGAGCTGTTTTTT. Translated: CASSLHQGGRELFF.

The chain is built from TRBV11-3 and TRBJ2-7; tentatively, D is TRBD2 (6 bases). The CDR3 is 15 amino acids. Deletions cut 4 bases from V and 1 base from J, with 14 bases between. Germline V CDR1 and CDR2: SGHNT, YENEEA. The CDR3 DNA sequence: TGTGCCAGCAGCTCAGGAGGGGACGGTTCCTACGAGCAGTACTTC. Encoded protein: CASSSGGDGSYEQYF.

This clone has only one observation. This chain joins TRBV29-1 and TRBJ1-1; TRBD1 matches at 7 bases. CDR1 SQVTM and CDR2 ANQGSEA come from the germline V gene. There are 11 residues in the CDR3. V was clipped by 6 bases and J by 8 bases; unmatched bases: 6. The CDR3 nucleotides read TGCAGCGTGCAACCGGGACAGGAAGCTTTCTTT. This encodes CSVQPGQEAFF.

This chain links TRBV9 with TRBJ1-1; 7 bases match TRBD1. The V segment lost 2 bases and the J segment 0 bases; nucleotides outside the gene matches: 4. This CDR3 has 15 residues. The germline gives CDR1 SGDLS, CDR2 YYNGEE. The CDR3 reads CASSVSGGMNTEAFF. The CDR3 DNA follows: TGTGCCAGCAGCGTTTCAGGGGGTATGAACACTGAAGCTTTCTTT.

The V call is TRBV4-1, the J call TRBJ2-7, with TRBD2 matching over 16 bases. V was pared by 3 bases and J by 6 bases, with 5 bases of the junction left unmatched. Germline V CDR1 and CDR2: MGHRA, YSYEKL. This CDR3 contains 16 residues. CDR3 DNA: TGCGCCAGCAGCCAGGGACTAGCGGGAGGGATCGGCGAGCAGTACTTC. The encoded protein is CASSQGLAGGIGEQYF.

This clone showed up just a few times. The CDR3 here is CSVEMAGNTEAFF. The CDR3 coding sequence is TGCAGCGTTGAAATGGCAGGGAACACTGAAGCTTTCTTT. The chain has TRBV29-1 and TRBJ1-1; D gene ambiguous. The ends were cut back, 2 bases at V and 1 base at J, with 8 bases in the middle. Germline V lookup: CDR1 SQVTM, CDR2 ANQGSEA. This CDR3 region has 13 residues.

The CDR3 here is CASSVDPAGAGEQYF. The CDR3 DNA is TGTGCCAGCAGCGTAGACCCAGCGGGAGCAGGGGAGCAGTACTTC. V is TRBV9 and J is TRBJ2-7, with 8 bases matching TRBD2. Germline loops: CDR1 SGDLS, CDR2 YYNGEE. V was clipped by 0 bases and J by 7 bases; unmatched bases: 9. This CDR3 region has 15 residues.

This clone was counted once. The V and J genes are TRBV5-6 and TRBJ2-2; D is perhaps TRBD1 (6 bases). This CDR3 is built from 14 residues. V lost 4 bases and J 6 bases, leaving 13 bases between the germline ends. Per germline, CDR1 SGHDT and CDR2 YYEEEE. CDR3 protein: CASSPWTVPGELFF. The CDR3 DNA reads TGTGCCAGCAGCCCCTGGACAGTCCCCGGGGAGCTGTTTTTT.